The 29 T cell receptor beta chains listed next were all sequenced from one sample in a study of response to subunit inactivated influenza vaccine. Each CDR3 protein gets one entry after TCRdb re-called the RT-PCR reads with MiXCR. Here the sample spans hundreds of thousands of distinct CDR3 sequences, about 11% being singletons. These data are also associated with another study on T cells expressing NK-cell markers. Per that study: cDNA encoding TCR beta was synthesized via 5'RACE template switching incorporating UMIs.

Sample: PBMCs from blood, taken on the day of vaccination. The receptor set was obtained from a man in his fifties who received an inactivated influenza vaccine.

This clonotype was seen only a few times. The chain joins TRBV5-1 to TRBJ2-2; the match to TRBD2 covers 11 bases. The CDR3 runs to 18 residues. Germline CDR1 SGHRS, CDR2 YFSETQ. Trimming took 4 bases from V and 6 from J; bases not matched to a gene: 14. The CDR3: CASSRTSGSSYVAGELFF. In DNA form, the CDR3 reads TGCGCCAGCAGCCGTACTAGCGGGAGCTCGTATGTTGCCGGGGAGCTGTTTTTT.

The chain employs TRBV6-1 and TRBJ2-5, with D perhaps TRBD1 (5 bases). Germline V CDR1 and CDR2: MNHNS, SASEGT. CDR3 length: 15 residues. The germline V and J ends were trimmed by 7 bases and 3 bases, with 18 bases remaining between them. Here the CDR3 DNA reads TGTGCCAGCAAACCGACAGTAAAGACTGAAGAGACCCAGTACTTC. It codes for CASKPTVKTEETQYF.

This clonotype was observed a handful of times. The chain carries TRBV20-1 and TRBJ1-2; D may be TRBD1 (5 bases). Germline values: CDR1 DFQATT, CDR2 SNEGSKA (reference sequence). The CDR3 runs 14 residues. V lost 0 bases and J lost 0, with 8 bases in between. This CDR3 reads CSAREGTPNYGYTF. The CDR3 DNA reads TGCAGTGCTAGAGAAGGGACCCCTAACTATGGCTACACCTTC.

J is TRBJ2-1 and V is TRBV4-1; 10 bases are shared with TRBD1. V shed 6 bases, J shed 4 bases, and the junction held 9 bases outside the gene matches. The CDR3 has 16 amino acids. Germline CDR1 reads MGHRA; CDR2 reads YSYEKL. The CDR3 loop reads CASSPRGQGTYNEQFF. The DNA for the CDR3 is TGCGCCAGCAGTCCAAGGGGACAGGGGACTTACAATGAGCAGTTCTTC.

This clonotype was observed a handful of times. The CDR3 spells CASNTGGEQYF. The CDR3 DNA is TGTGCCAGTAATACAGGGGGGGAGCAGTACTTC. The chain combines TRBV28 with TRBJ2-7, with TRBD1 matching over 8 bases. Unmatched junction bases numbered 5, after V lost 9 bases and J lost 7 bases. CDR3 length: 11 amino acids. Germline values: CDR1 MDHEN, CDR2 SYDVKM.

This clonotype was counted at least ten times. The genes are TRBV4-1 and TRBJ2-4; perhaps TRBD1 as D (6 bases). The CDR3 length is 18 residues. V lost 1 base, J lost 3 bases, and 19 bases lay in between. Germline loops: CDR1 MGHRA, CDR2 YSYEKL. The CDR3 is CASSQGGFTGSSKNIQYF. CDR3 DNA: TGCGCCAGCAGCCAAGGAGGTTTCACAGGGTCCAGCAAAAACATTCAGTACTTC.

V usage is TRBV2 and J usage is TRBJ2-1, with 8 bases aligning to TRBD1. The germline V gene has CDR1 SNHLY and CDR2 FYNNEI. The length of the CDR3 is 13 residues. Trimming took 6 bases from V and 8 from J; bases not matched to a gene: 6. As DNA, the CDR3 is TGTGCCAGCAGGGCGGACAGGGATCATGAGCAGTTCTTC. Amino acids: CASRADRDHEQFF. Full variable domain (outside the CDR3, taken from reference TRBV2 and TRBJ2-1): EPEVTQTPSHQVTQMGQEVILRCVPISNHLYFYWYRQILGQKVEFLVSFYNNEISEKSEIFDDQFSVERPDGSNFTLKIRSTKLEDSAMYFCASRADRDHEQFFGPGTRLTVL.

The sample holds a few counts of this clonotype. The CDR3 DNA is TGTGCCAGCAGCCAAGATCTGCGGGGACCCGGGGGGGGAGGGTACGAGCAGTACTTC. Protein: CASSQDLRGPGGGGYEQYF. The V gene is TRBV4-2, the J gene TRBJ2-7, with 8 bases identical to TRBD2. The CDR3 is made up of 19 amino acids. The ends lost 0 bases at V and 4 bases at J; junction bases unmatched: 17. Germline loops: CDR1 LGHNA, CDR2 YNFKEQ.

There are a few counts of this clonotype. The chain has TRBV7-9 and TRBJ2-1; no reliable D call. Germline loops: CDR1 SEHNR, CDR2 FQNEAQ (reference sequence). The CDR3 has 15 amino acids. Trimming cost V 5 bases and J 3 bases, with 14 bases left between them. The CDR3 loop reads CASSPGSMLYNEQFF. DNA for the CDR3: TGTGCCAGCAGCCCTGGTTCAATGCTCTACAATGAGCAGTTCTTC.

This chain joins TRBV4-2 and TRBJ2-1, with D perhaps TRBD1 or TRBD2 (6 bases each). CDR1 and CDR2 (germline): LGHNA, YNFKEQ. The CDR3 length is 17 residues. V dropped 1 base and J dropped 6 bases, with 19 bases sitting between them. CDR3 sequence (DNA): TGTGCCAGCAGCCAAGGTGAGGGGGGCCTCCTGTTCAATGAGCAGTTCTTC. This codes for CASSQGEGGLLFNEQFF.

This clonotype was recorded a few times. The chain has TRBV20-1 and TRBJ2-7, with 7 bases aligning to TRBD1. V gave up 6 bases and J gave up 2 bases; unmatched junction bases: 10. Germline CDR1 reads DFQATT; CDR2 reads SNEGSKA (reference sequence). The CDR3 has 14 residues. The CDR3 region has the DNA TGCAGTGCCCTCGGGACAGACCGGACCTACGAGCAGTACTTC. Translating it yields CSALGTDRTYEQYF.

The chain is built from TRBV28 and TRBJ2-7, with unresolved D. Trimming took 1 base from V and 4 from J, leaving 8 bases between them. The V gene's germline CDR1 is MDHEN and CDR2 SYDVKM. This CDR3 contains 13 residues. The CDR3 spells CASSLYGRYEQYF. The CDR3 DNA follows: TGTGCCAGCAGTTTATACGGCAGGTACGAGCAGTACTTC.

V and J are TRBV12-3 or TRBV12-4 and TRBJ1-2; tentative D call: TRBD1 (6 bases). The CDR3 totals 13 residues. V lost 7 bases and J 8 bases, leaving 17 bases between the germline ends. The CDR3 spells CASTTGSRLGYTF. The CDR3 DNA sequence: TGTGCCAGCACGACAGGATCGCGTCTAGGCTACACCTTC.

This clonotype was seen a handful of times. The V gene is TRBV6-2 or TRBV6-3, the J gene TRBJ2-1, with 7 bases identical to TRBD1. The junction had 4 bases not matched to a gene; V was cut back by 2 bases and J by 6 bases. This CDR3 contains 14 residues. CDR1 is MNHEY, CDR2 SVGEGT, per germline. This CDR3 is CASSYRGRINEQFF. CDR3 nucleotide sequence: TGTGCCAGCAGTTACAGGGGGCGCATCAATGAGCAGTTCTTC.

This chain connects TRBV20-1 to TRBJ2-4; D uncertain. CDR1 is DFQATT, CDR2 SNEGSKA, per germline (reference sequence). V lost 6 bases to trimming and J lost 5 bases, with 17 bases between them. The CDR3 spans 14 residues. The CDR3 here is CSAPLGRQENIQYF. Here the CDR3 DNA reads TGCAGTGCACCTCTCGGCAGACAAGAAAACATTCAGTACTTC.

This rearrangement joins TRBV12-3 or TRBV12-4 to TRBJ2-6, with 7 bases that match TRBD1. The ends lost 5 bases at V and 0 bases at J; junction bases unmatched: 13. This CDR3 is 19 amino acids long. In DNA, the CDR3 is TGTGCCAGCAGTACTCATGTGTGGGACAGTAGCTCTGGGGCCAACGTCCTGACTTTC. Translation gives CASSTHVWDSSSGANVLTF.

The V call is TRBV7-2, the J call TRBJ2-3, with D maybe TRBD1 (6 bases). The CDR3 totals 14 residues. V was cut by 3 bases and J by 10 bases, with 17 bases left in between. Per germline, CDR1 SGHTA and CDR2 FQGNSA. The chain's CDR3 is CASSLGTTGAAQYF. CDR3 in DNA: TGTGCCAGCAGCTTGGGGACAACTGGGGCCGCGCAGTATTTT. The variable domain in full, with the rest retrieved from reference TRBV7-2 and TRBJ2-3, is GAGVSQSPSNKVTEKGKDVELRCDPISGHTALYWYRQSLGQGLEFLIYFQGNSAPDKSGLPSDRFSAERTGGSVSTLTIQRTQQEDSAVYLCASSLGTTGAAQYFGPGTRLTVL.

This clonotype was picked up a small number of times. The V call is TRBV7-2, the J call TRBJ1-1, with TRBD1 identical over 8 bases. Unmatched junction bases numbered 5, after V lost 2 bases and J lost 3 bases. The CDR3 extends over 15 amino acids. Germline V lookup: CDR1 SGHTA, CDR2 FQGNSA. The CDR3 region is CASSLWTGWDTEAFF. CDR3 DNA: TGTGCCAGCAGCTTATGGACAGGGTGGGACACTGAAGCTTTCTTT.

A few counts support this clonotype. The rearrangement joins TRBV6-2 or TRBV6-3 to TRBJ1-5; no clear D gene. Germline-derived CDR1 and CDR2 are MNHEY and SVGEGT. Between the trimmed V and J ends, which lost 7 bases and 4 bases, there was a span of 17 bases. There are 15 residues in the CDR3. CDR3 sequence (DNA): TGTGCCAGCAACGACGGAAATATGGGGAATCAGCCCCAGCATTTT. Translated: CASNDGNMGNQPQHF.

The sample holds many counts of this clonotype. This rearrangement joins TRBV12-3 or TRBV12-4 to TRBJ1-3, with D unclear. The germline V and J ends were trimmed by 1 base and 4 bases, with 2 bases remaining between them. This CDR3 has 12 amino acids. The CDR3: CASSLGGNTIYF. In DNA, the CDR3 is TGTGCCAGCAGTTTAGGGGGAAACACCATATATTTT.

This clonotype was detected only a few times. The chain recombines TRBV4-2 with TRBJ1-1, with no clear D. Trimming left V 2 bases short and J 1 base short, with 8 bases between. CDR1 and CDR2 from the germline V gene are LGHNA and YNFKEQ. This CDR3 has 14 amino acids. DNA of the CDR3: TGTGCCAGCAGCCAAAACGGACGGAACACTGAAGCTTTCTTT. Translated, it gives CASSQNGRNTEAFF.

This clonotype was recorded a few times. This rearrangement joins TRBV5-6 to TRBJ2-2; the D gene is possibly TRBD1 (6 bases). Trimming pared 3 bases from V and 7 bases from J, leaving 19 bases between. Per the germline V gene, CDR1 is SGHDT and CDR2 is YYEEEE. This CDR3 has 16 amino acids. This chain's CDR3 is CASSSKGEGVVGELFF. The CDR3 bases are TGTGCCAGCAGCTCGAAAGGCGAGGGGGTTGTCGGGGAGCTGTTTTTT.

The chain carries TRBV5-1 and TRBJ1-4, with a possible D match to TRBD1 (5 bases). The germline V gene has CDR1 SGHRS and CDR2 YFSETQ. The CDR3 covers 15 residues. V gave up 4 bases and J gave up 2 bases, with 12 bases separating them. The CDR3 loop is CASSPGGVTNEKLFF. The CDR3 coding sequence is TGCGCCAGCAGCCCTGGGGGGGTGACTAATGAAAAACTGTTTTTT.

This clonotype was counted at least ten times. This chain connects TRBV4-1 to TRBJ1-1; D is uncertain. The CDR3 spans 17 residues. Trimming took off 0 bases at V and 1 base at J, with 15 bases between the two ends. Germline V gives CDR1 MGHRA, CDR2 YSYEKL. CDR3 protein: CASSQEAPGGWNTEAFF. Here the CDR3 DNA reads TGCGCCAGCAGCCAAGAAGCCCCCGGAGGGTGGAACACTGAAGCTTTCTTT.

Many counts were recorded for this clonotype. The rearrangement uses TRBV20-1 and TRBJ2-7; D remains unclear. The V and J ends lost 4 bases and 0 bases respectively, with 10 bases between them. The CDR3 has 13 amino acids. Per the germline V gene, CDR1 is DFQATT and CDR2 is SNEGSKA (reference sequence). In nucleotides, the CDR3 is TGCAGTGCTATGATTAGAAACTCCTACGAGCAGTACTTC. This gives the protein CSAMIRNSYEQYF.

V and J are TRBV7-9 and TRBJ2-7; 12 bases agree with TRBD2. CDR1 is SEHNR and CDR2 is FQNEAQ in the germline V gene (reference sequence). Trimming at V came to 6 bases and at J to 6 bases, leaving 9 bases not matched to a gene. The CDR3 is 15 amino acids. The CDR3 sequence is CASRPRLAGVGEQYF. The CDR3 coding sequence is TGTGCCAGCAGGCCCCGACTAGCGGGAGTGGGCGAGCAGTACTTC.

The chain joins TRBV12-3 or TRBV12-4 to TRBJ2-1; 12 bases line up with TRBD2. This CDR3 is 15 amino acids long. V was pared by 5 bases and J by 4 bases, with 3 bases of the junction left unmatched. The CDR3 sequence: CASSITSGRYNEQFF. The CDR3 DNA reads as TGTGCCAGCAGTATCACTAGCGGGAGGTACAATGAGCAGTTCTTC.

This clonotype was counted many times. CDR3 in amino acids: CASSWTGVNQPQHF. For the CDR3, the DNA is TGTGCCAGCAGCTGGACAGGGGTTAATCAGCCCCAGCATTTT. This chain connects TRBV5-6 to TRBJ1-5, with 9 positions matching TRBD1. This CDR3 spans 14 amino acids. Losses at the gene ends were 3 bases for V and 4 bases for J; bases not matched to a gene: 2. CDR1 is SGHDT, CDR2 YYEEEE, per germline.

This clonotype appeared a few times. V and J are TRBV20-1 and TRBJ2-7; possibly TRBD1 or TRBD2 for D (5 bases each). V was shortened by 0 bases and J by 4 bases, with 10 bases between the two germline ends. In germline, CDR1 is DFQATT, CDR2 SNEGSKA (reference sequence). The CDR3 has 13 residues. The CDR3 loop reads CSARELGTYEQYF. CDR3 DNA sequence: TGCAGTGCTAGAGAACTGGGGACGTACGAGCAGTACTTC.